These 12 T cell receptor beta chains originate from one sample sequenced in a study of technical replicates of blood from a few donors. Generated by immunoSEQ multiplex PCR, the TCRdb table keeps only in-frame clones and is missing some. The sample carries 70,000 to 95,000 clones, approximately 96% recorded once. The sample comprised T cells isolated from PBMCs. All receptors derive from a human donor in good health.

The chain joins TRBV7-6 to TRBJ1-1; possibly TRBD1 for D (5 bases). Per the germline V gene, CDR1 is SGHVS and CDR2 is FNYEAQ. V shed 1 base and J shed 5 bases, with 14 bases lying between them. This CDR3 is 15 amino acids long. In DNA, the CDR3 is TGTGCCAGCAGCTTAGTCCAGGGTTTTAGGACTGAAGCTTTCTTT. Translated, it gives CASSLVQGFRTEAFF.

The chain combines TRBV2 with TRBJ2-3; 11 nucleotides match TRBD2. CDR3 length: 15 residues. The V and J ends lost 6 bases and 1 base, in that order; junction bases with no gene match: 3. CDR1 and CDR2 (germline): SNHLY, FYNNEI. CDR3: CASRLLAGGTDTQYF. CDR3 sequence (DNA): TGTGCCAGCAGACTACTAGCGGGAGGCACAGATACGCAGTATTTT. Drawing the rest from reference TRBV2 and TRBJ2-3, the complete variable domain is EPEVTQTPSHQVTQMGQEVILRCVPISNHLYFYWYRQILGQKVEFLVSFYNNEISEKSEIFDDQFSVERPDGSNFTLKIRSTKLEDSAMYFCASRLLAGGTDTQYFGPGTRLTVL.

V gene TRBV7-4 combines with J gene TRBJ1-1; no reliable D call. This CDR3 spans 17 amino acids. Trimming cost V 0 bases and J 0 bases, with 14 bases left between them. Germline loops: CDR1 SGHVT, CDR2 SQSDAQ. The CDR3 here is CASSLARMGLVNTEAFF. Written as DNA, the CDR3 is TGTGCCAGCAGCTTAGCGCGGATGGGTCTAGTGAACACTGAAGCTTTCTTT.

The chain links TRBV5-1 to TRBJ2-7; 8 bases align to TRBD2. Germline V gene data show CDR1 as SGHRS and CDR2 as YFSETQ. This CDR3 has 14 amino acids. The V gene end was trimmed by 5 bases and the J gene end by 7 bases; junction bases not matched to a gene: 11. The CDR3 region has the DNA TGCGCCAGCAGTGGTGGGAGCGGGAGCTGGGAGCAGTACTTC. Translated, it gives CASSGGSGSWEQYF.

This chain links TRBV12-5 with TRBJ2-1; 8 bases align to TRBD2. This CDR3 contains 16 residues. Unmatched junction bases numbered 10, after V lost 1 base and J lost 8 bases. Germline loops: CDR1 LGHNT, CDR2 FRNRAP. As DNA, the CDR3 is TGTGCTAGTGGTTTGGAGTTTGGTGGCGGGAGGTATGAGCAGTTCTTC. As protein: CASGLEFGGGRYEQFF.

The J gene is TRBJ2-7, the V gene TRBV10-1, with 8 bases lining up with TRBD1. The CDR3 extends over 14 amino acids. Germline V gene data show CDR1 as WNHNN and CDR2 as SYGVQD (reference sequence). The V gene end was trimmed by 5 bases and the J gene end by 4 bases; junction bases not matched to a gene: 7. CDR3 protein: CASSPSRGLYEQYF. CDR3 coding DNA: TGCGCCAGCAGTCCTTCCAGGGGGCTATACGAGCAGTACTTC.

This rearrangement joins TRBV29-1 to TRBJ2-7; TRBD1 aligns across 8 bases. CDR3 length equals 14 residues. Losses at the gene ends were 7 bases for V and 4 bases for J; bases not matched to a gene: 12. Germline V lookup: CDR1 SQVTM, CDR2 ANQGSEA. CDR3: CSAERLTGAYEQYF. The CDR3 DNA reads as TGCAGCGCTGAGCGGTTGACAGGGGCTTACGAGCAGTACTTC.

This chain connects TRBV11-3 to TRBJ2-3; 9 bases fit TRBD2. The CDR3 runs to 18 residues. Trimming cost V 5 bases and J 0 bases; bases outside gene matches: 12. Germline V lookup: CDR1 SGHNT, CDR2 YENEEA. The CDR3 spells CASSPNRGLARSTDTQYF. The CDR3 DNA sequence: TGTGCCAGCAGCCCCAACAGAGGACTAGCGCGTAGCACAGATACGCAGTATTTT.

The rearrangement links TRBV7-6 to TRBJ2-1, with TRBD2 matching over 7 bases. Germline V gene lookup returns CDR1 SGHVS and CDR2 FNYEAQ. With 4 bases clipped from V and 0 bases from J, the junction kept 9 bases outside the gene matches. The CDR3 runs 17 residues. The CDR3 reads CASSSGLAEGSYNEQFF. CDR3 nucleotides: TGTGCCAGCAGCTCGGGTCTAGCGGAGGGCTCCTACAATGAGCAGTTCTTC.

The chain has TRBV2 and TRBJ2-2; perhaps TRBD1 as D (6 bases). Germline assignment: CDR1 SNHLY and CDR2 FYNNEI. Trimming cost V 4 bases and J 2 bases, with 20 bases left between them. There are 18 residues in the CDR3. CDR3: CASSVFRGNEANTGELFF. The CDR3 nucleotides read TGTGCCAGCAGTGTATTTAGGGGGAACGAGGCTAACACCGGGGAGCTGTTTTTT.

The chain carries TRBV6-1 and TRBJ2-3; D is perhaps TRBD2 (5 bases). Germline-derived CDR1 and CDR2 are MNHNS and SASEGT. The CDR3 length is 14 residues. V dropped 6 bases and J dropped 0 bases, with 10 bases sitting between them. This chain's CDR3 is CASRMGDSTDTQYF. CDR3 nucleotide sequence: TGTGCCAGCAGGATGGGAGATAGCACAGATACGCAGTATTTT.

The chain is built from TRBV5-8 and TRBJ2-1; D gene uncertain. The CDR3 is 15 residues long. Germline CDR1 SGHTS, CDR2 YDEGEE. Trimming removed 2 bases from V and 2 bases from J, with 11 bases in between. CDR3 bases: TGTGCCAGCAGCTTCCCGTCTTTTCCCTACAATGAGCAGTTCTTC. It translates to CASSFPSFPYNEQFF.